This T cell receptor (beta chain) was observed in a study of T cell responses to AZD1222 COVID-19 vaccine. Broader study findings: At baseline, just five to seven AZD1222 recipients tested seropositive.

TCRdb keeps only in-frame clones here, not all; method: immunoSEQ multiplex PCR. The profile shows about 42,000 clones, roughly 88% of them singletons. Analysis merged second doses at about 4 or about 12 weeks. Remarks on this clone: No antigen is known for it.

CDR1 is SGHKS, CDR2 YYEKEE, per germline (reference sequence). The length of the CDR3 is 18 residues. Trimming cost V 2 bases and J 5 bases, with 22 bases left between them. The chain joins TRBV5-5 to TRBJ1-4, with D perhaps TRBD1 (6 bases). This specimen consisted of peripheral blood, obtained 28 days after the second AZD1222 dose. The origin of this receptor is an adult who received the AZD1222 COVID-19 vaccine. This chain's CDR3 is CASSLQGGRPLENEKLFF. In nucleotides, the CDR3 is TGTGCCAGCAGCTTACAGGGAGGTCGACCCCTCGAAAATGAAAAACTGTTTTTT.